The source of this T cell receptor beta chain is a study of tumor-infiltrating lymphocytes in primary liver carcinoma (dated by TCRdb to 2015 to 2018). In the study overall: Of the five patients, three men and two women aged 30 to 69 years, four had hepatocellular carcinoma and one had combined HCC and intrahepatic cholangiocarcinoma. For each liver tumor, the study sampled five regions along with adjacent normal tissue and blood, and applied TCRbeta repertoire sequencing, expression microarrays and whole-exome sequencing. The five patients had tumors staged T1-T3 N0M0, with maximum diameters ranging from about 4 to 11 cm. Reproducibility between technical replicate repertoires was high, with correlation coefficients above 0.95 and mean shared-clone rates approximately 0.9. A total of about 35 specimens from 5 patients, comprising approximately 25 tumor regions, 5 adjacent noncancerous liver tissues and 5 peripheral blood samples, were covered by TCRbeta repertoire sequencing. Each sample produced about 3.65 to 7.5 million productive TCRbeta reads, and read depth showed no significant difference between tissue types.

Total RNA and DNA were co-extracted without cell sorting from 20-30 mg of bulk tissue using the AllPrep DNA/RNA mini kit. Surgical resection was performed in China between November 2015 and early 2016 on about 5 patients with histopathologically diagnosed primary liver carcinoma. Chronic HBV infection was present in the patients, and the patients were treatment-naive at sampling. Fresh tumor and adjacent tissue pieces were bisected, with one half stored in RNAlater at -80 degrees C and the other half sent for histology. The CDR3 length equals 15 residues, ends included. About this clonotype itself: The antigen it recognizes is unknown. Here the CDR3 omits its conserved ending phenylalanine or tryptophan, so a read error is the likely source. The DNA is omitted, as the CDR3 cannot be located on it reliably, and the CDR3 follows TCRdb's listing.

Starting from about 550 ng total RNA, TCRbeta-specific cDNA was produced by reverse transcription with a constant-region primer and ProtoScript II reverse transcriptase. The TCRbeta libraries were prepared through three rounds of nested multiplex PCR following a slightly modified ARM-PCR procedure. Each of the first two PCR rounds ran for around 10 cycles using multiplex TRBV1-TRBV30 forward primers together with a Cbeta reverse primer. Sample barcodes and Illumina adapters were added in a final 25-cycle PCR with Deep VentR polymerase. Before sequencing, amplicons between 200 and 500 bp were purified from gel using a QIAquick gel extraction kit. An Illumina HiSeq 2500 was used to sequence the TCRbeta amplicons, generating 250-bp paired-end reads. The study's own analysis went as follows. Trimmomatic v0.33 was used to quality-trim the reads, and FLASH v1.2.11 was used to merge paired reads so that full CDR3 sequences could be recovered. V, D and J germline segments were assigned to the rearranged TCRbeta sequences by MiGEC v1.2.1b. VDJtools v1.0.0 computed clonotype statistics and Shannon-Wiener diversity indices. Except for diversity analysis, only each sample's 250 most abundant clonotypes were used in subsequent analyses to reduce sampling bias. TCRdb applied fastp at Q25 and MiXCR to the public reads, then kept only in-frame beta chains. For every CDR3 protein sequence, its rows merge into one entry that carries the most common genes and DNA. The V and J calls shown here were made by TCRdb, not taken from the authors' results. This sample lists tens of thousands of distinct CDR3 sequences; roughly 72% were detected once. The ten largest clonotypes hold less than 30% of the sample.

Points the paper makes about the study in general: The top 250 clones made up a significantly larger repertoire fraction in tumors than in blood (p = 0.039). Comparison of CD4+ and CD8+ T cell repertoires was precluded by the use of bulk unsorted samples. Repertoire overlap was found to be higher between tumor regions (mean roughly 36%) than between tumor-adjacent (about 17%) or tumor-blood (14%) pairs, consistent with antigen-driven expansion. Only the TCR beta chain was sequenced, which likely underestimates true repertoire diversity because unpaired alpha chains were not captured. The study included only four to six patients, and the authors note findings should be validated in a larger study.

The receptor comes from a man in his forties or fifties with primary liver carcinoma and hepatitis B virus infection. Sample: tumor-adjacent normal liver tissue. The sequence links TRBV12-3 or TRBV12-4 to TRBJ2-3. This receptor has the CDR3 CASSLFDSSTDTQYY.